The 6 T cell receptor beta chains below all came from one sample that was sequenced in a study of blood T cell repertoires in COVID-19. TCRdb's copy holds only in-frame clones and misses some; the assay was immunoSEQ multiplex PCR. The sample contains 140,000 to 150,000 clones, approximately 91% of which appear only once. The sample comprised peripheral blood. Source of these receptors: a man aged 65-85 years with acute or convalescent COVID-19.

The rearrangement joins TRBV12-5 to TRBJ1-5, with TRBD1 matching over 7 bases. CDR1 and CDR2 from the germline V gene are LGHNT and FRNRAP. Trimming took 4 bases from V and 6 from J; bases not matched to a gene: 3. The CDR3 has 13 amino acids. The CDR3 sequence is CASGSRGFQPQHF. The CDR3, as DNA: TGTGCTAGTGGTTCCAGGGGGTTTCAGCCCCAGCATTTT. Drawing the rest from reference TRBV12-5 and TRBJ1-5, the complete variable domain is DARVTQTPRHKVTEMGQEVTMRCQPILGHNTVFWYRQTMMQGLELLAYFRNRAPLDDSGMPKDRFSAEMPDATLATLKIQPSEPRDSAVYFCASGSRGFQPQHFGDGTRLSIL.

The DNA of the CDR3 is TGTGCCAGCAGTGAAGCGCGGGAGACCCAGTACTTC. This translates into CASSEARETQYF. V is TRBV2 and J is TRBJ2-5; D is unresolved. The germline V gene has CDR1 SNHLY and CDR2 FYNNEI. The CDR3 has 12 residues. V was cut by 0 bases and J by 5 bases, with 4 bases left in between.

This clone came up a few times. This chain joins TRBV19 and TRBJ2-3; 7 positions agree with TRBD1. Germline V gives CDR1 LNHDA, CDR2 SQIVND (reference sequence). The CDR3 runs to 17 residues. The trim removed 6 bases at V and 5 bases at J, leaving 17 bases unmatched. The CDR3 nucleotides read TGTGCCAGTAGAGATGGGTTGTGGCAGGGGACAGAAGATACGCAGTATTTT. Translation gives CASRDGLWQGTEDTQYF.

The chain employs TRBV3-1 (or the pseudogene TRBV3-2) and TRBJ2-2; maybe TRBD2 (6 bases). With 0 bases removed from V and 3 bases from J, the gap between germline ends came to 11 bases. The CDR3 extends over 16 amino acids. Per germline, CDR1 LGHDT and CDR2 YNNKEL (reference sequence). This CDR3 is CASSQEGRGHTGELFF. Here the CDR3 DNA reads TGTGCCAGCAGCCAAGAGGGGCGGGGACACACCGGGGAGCTGTTTTTT.

The V call is TRBV24-1, the J call TRBJ2-2; 7 bases are a match to TRBD1. V trimming: 4 bases; J trimming: 6 bases; junction bases outside the gene matches: 4. Germline V gives CDR1 KGHDR, CDR2 SFDVKD. CDR3 size: 14 residues. The chain's CDR3 is CATSEDTGAGELFF. The CDR3 bases are TGTGCCACCAGTGAAGATACAGGGGCCGGGGAGCTGTTTTTT.

The chain is built from TRBV2 and TRBJ2-1; D call uncertain. Trimming removed 7 bases from V and 4 bases from J, with 14 bases in between. Germline lookup yields CDR1 SNHLY and CDR2 FYNNEI. This CDR3 is 14 amino acids long. The CDR3 sequence: CASTSMGRYNEQFF. For the CDR3, the DNA is TGTGCCAGCACTTCCATGGGCCGTTACAATGAGCAGTTCTTC.